The rows below give T cell receptor beta chains drawn from one sample of a study of PD-L1 blockade in urothelial cancer. Sequencing was performed with immunoSEQ multiplex PCR; in TCRdb, only in-frame clones are kept and a portion is missing. This sample has 30,000 to 45,000 clones, with around 80% found just once. Sequencing used PBMCs, obtained around atezolizumab (anti-PD-L1) treatment. The receptors were sampled from a man in his 60s with urothelial cancer. The conserved cysteine and the conserved F or W are not part of the CDR3 here. Size tells how often a clone was seen (once, few, many) or the class of an expanded clone, and some rows leave it out.

size: once; V: TRBV14; J: TRBJ2-3; CDR3: ASSHGRHTDTQY
size: .; V: TRBV5-1; J: TRBJ2-1; CDR3: ASSLAGQGSAEQF
size: few; V: TRBV19; J: TRBJ1-5; CDR3: ASSIDGGSNQPQH
size: .; V: TRBV6-1; J: TRBJ1-1; CDR3: ASSEARVAF
size: .; V: TRBV2; J: TRBJ2-5; CDR3: ASSDRGEETQY
size: .; V: TRBV7-9; J: TRBJ2-7; CDR3: ASSTDRSSYEQY
size: .; V: TRBV5-5; J: TRBJ2-1; CDR3: ASSQGTSSEQF
size: .; V: TRBV10-3; J: TRBJ2-1; CDR3: AIRVAGGHEQF
size: .; V: TRBV6-5; J: TRBJ2-7; CDR3: ASSPRTGLLEQY
size: .; V: TRBV18; J: TRBJ2-7; CDR3: ASSSRTSGGAREQY
size: once; V: TRBV11-2; J: TRBJ1-2; CDR3: ASRKTGGNYGYT
size: .; V: TRBV9; J: TRBJ2-5; CDR3: ASSPAWLAGGPGETQY
size: .; V: TRBV5-1; J: TRBJ1-4; CDR3: ASSLNGGNEKLF
size: .; V: TRBV7-2; J: TRBJ2-5; CDR3: ASSFSGGQETQY
size: .; V: TRBV7-2; J: TRBJ2-3; CDR3: ASSLVPGSNTDTQY
size: .; V: TRBV27; J: TRBJ2-7; CDR3: ASSPQGGSYEQY
size: .; V: TRBV5-1; J: TRBJ1-2; CDR3: ASSPQLGDYGYT
size: .; V: TRBV2; J: TRBJ1-5; CDR3: ASSEGWSNQPQH
size: once; V: TRBV28; J: TRBJ1-5; CDR3: ASSLSDSNSRPQH
size: .; V: TRBV25-1; J: TRBJ2-3; CDR3: ASRDRAGADTQY
size: .; V: TRBV28; J: TRBJ2-7; CDR3: ASDAGQGAREQY
size: .; V: TRBV5-1; J: TRBJ2-4; CDR3: ASSRTAWTSLLNIQY
size: few; V: TRBV7-2; J: TRBJ2-5; CDR3: ASSFTAGQETQY
size: .; V: TRBV13; J: TRBJ2-7; CDR3: ASSLYSPGAYEQY
size: .; V: TRBV28; J: TRBJ2-7; CDR3: ASSPVGLEQY
size: .; V: TRBV11-3; J: TRBJ1-3; CDR3: ASSLRQGSSGNTIY
size: .; V: TRBV7-9; J: TRBJ2-7; CDR3: ASSAVHYEQY
size: .; V: TRBV7-8; J: TRBJ1-1; CDR3: ASSLVAGPMNTEAF
size: .; V: TRBV27; J: TRBJ2-1; CDR3: ASSFQLAGGYNEQF
size: .; V: TRBV5-4; J: TRBJ2-1; CDR3: ASSLYTGGRAEQF
size: .; V: TRBV19; J: TRBJ2-6; CDR3: ASTPQGFLSGANVLT
size: .; V: TRBV9; J: TRBJ2-7; CDR3: ASSVGSGLGEQY
size: .; V: TRBV5-8; J: TRBJ2-1; CDR3: ASSLAGVGKANLF